This T cell receptor beta chain was documented in a study of shared clonotypes between healthy human individuals. Study at large: The plates for each donor numbered three CD4 naive, three CD4 memory, two CD8 naive and one CD8 memory. Whole-study results and caveats: Richness estimates generally favored naive over memory subsets.

Sequenced by immunoSEQ multiplex PCR; TCRdb stores in-frame clones only, minus some. This sample yields some 2,500,000 clones, of which 90% to 95% are seen a single time; 0.36% belongs to the top ten. The CDR3 spans 15 residues. Germline assignment: CDR1 MGHRA and CDR2 YSYEKL. V lost 2 bases, J lost 8 bases, and 16 bases lay in between. A remark on this clone: The target antigen is unknown.

The sequenced sample was naive CD4+ T cells from PBMCs. Subset of the sample: CD45RA+ positively selected. This TCR came from a man aged 18-30 years in good health. Some clones in this sample may be carry-over from other donors' samples. This chain joins TRBV4-1 and TRBJ2-4; D unresolved. The CDR3 DNA sequence: TGCGCCAGCAGCCAATCCATCGGTCCTGAGGACATTCAGTACTTC. Its protein product is CASSQSIGPEDIQYF.